This T cell receptor beta chain was retrieved from a study of cytomegalovirus exposure and HLA in healthy donors. Looking at the study overall: One earlier analysis, a look at roughly 170 million T cells, found almost 120 million unique TCR beta sequences. The study's findings and limits: Sequencing depth across donors, presence/absence analyses assumed, was roughly uniform.

This clone was counted between two and nine times. The antigen remains unidentified. PCR amplification relied on 60 Vbeta primers (plus 13 Jbeta primers). Measured with immunoSEQ multiplex PCR; TCRdb has only the in-frame clones, and not every one. The sample contains some 150,000 clones, around 76% of which appear only once. Trimming cost V 4 bases and J 4 bases; bases outside gene matches: 8. CDR1 SGHNT and CDR2 YYREEE come from the germline V gene (reference sequence). This CDR3 has 15 residues. The sequence was obtained from a man aged 55-75 years in good health and CMV-seronegative. The chain uses TRBV5-4 and TRBJ2-3; TRBD2 matches at 8 bases. The specimen sequenced was PBMCs. The CDR3 loop reads CASSGSGSGADTQYF. The CDR3 DNA follows: TGTGCCAGCAGCGGGAGCGGGAGCGGAGCAGATACGCAGTATTTT.